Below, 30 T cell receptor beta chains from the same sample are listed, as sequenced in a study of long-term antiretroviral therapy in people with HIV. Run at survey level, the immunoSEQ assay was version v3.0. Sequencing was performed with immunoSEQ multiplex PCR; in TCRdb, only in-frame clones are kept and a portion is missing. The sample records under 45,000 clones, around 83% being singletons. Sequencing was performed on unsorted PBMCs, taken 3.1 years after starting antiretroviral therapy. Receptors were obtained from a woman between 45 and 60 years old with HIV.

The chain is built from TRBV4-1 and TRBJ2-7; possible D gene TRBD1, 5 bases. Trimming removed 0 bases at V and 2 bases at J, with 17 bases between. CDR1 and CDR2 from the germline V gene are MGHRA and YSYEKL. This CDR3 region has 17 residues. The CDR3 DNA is TGCGCCAGCAGCCAAGAGGCTCCAGGGCATCAGACCTACGAGCAGTACTTC. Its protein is CASSQEAPGHQTYEQYF.

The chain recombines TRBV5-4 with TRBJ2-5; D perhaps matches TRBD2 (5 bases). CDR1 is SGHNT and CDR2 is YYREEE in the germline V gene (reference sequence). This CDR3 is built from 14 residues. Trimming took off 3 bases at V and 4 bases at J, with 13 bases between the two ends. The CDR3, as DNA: TGTGCCAGCAGCTCGAGGGTCAGCGGAGAGACCCAGTACTTC. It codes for CASSSRVSGETQYF.

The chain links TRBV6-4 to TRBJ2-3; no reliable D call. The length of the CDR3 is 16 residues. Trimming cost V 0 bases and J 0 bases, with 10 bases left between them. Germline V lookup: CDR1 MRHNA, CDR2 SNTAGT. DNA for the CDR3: TGTGCCAGCAGTGACTCCCTGGATTCTAGCACAGATACGCAGTATTTT. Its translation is CASSDSLDSSTDTQYF.

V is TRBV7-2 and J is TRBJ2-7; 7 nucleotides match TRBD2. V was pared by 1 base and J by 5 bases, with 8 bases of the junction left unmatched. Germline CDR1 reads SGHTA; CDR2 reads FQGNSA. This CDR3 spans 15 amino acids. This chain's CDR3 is CASSLVPRLADEQYF. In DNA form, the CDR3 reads TGTGCCAGCAGCTTAGTCCCGAGGCTAGCGGACGAGCAGTACTTC.

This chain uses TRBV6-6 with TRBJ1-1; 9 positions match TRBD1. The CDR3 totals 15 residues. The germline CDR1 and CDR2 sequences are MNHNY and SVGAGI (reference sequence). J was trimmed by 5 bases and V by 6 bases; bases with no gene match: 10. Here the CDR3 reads CASSDNPGQGTEAFF. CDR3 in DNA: TGTGCCAGCAGCGACAATCCTGGACAGGGGACTGAAGCTTTCTTT.

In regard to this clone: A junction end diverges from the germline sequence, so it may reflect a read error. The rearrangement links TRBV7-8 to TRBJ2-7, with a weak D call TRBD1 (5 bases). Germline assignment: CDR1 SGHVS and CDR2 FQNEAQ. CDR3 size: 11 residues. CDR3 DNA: TGTGCCAGCAGCACAAGACAGTCCACCTTCTTC. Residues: CASSTRQSTFF.

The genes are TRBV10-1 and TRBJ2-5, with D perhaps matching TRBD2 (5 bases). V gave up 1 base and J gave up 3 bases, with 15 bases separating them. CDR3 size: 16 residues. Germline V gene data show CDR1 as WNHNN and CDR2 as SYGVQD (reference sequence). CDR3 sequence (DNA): TGCGCCAGCAGTGAGTATATGGGGAGATTCAAAGAGACCCAGTACTTC. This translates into CASSEYMGRFKETQYF.

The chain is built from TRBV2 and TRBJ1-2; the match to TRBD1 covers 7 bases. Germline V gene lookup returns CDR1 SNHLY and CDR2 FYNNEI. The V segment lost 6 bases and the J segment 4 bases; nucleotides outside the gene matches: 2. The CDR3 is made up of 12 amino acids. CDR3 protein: CASSGDSYGYTF. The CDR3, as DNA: TGTGCCAGCAGCGGGGACAGCTATGGCTACACCTTC.

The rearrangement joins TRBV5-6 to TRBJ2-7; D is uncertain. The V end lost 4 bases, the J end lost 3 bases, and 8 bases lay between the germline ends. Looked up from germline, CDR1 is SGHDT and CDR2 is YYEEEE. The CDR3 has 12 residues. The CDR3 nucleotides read TGTGCCAGCAGCGACCGTCGCTACGAGCAGTACTTC. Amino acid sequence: CASSDRRYEQYF.

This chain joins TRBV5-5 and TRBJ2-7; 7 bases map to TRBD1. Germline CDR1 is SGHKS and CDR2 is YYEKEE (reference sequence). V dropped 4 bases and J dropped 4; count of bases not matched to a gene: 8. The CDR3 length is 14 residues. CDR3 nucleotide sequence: TGTGCCAGCAGCGGTGGACAGGATTTTTACGAGCAGTACTTC. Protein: CASSGGQDFYEQYF.

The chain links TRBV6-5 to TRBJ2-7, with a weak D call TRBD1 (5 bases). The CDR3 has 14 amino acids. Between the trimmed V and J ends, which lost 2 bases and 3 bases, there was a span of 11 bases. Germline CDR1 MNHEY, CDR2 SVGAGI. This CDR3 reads CASSYTQGNYEQYF. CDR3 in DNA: TGTGCCAGCAGTTACACCCAGGGCAACTACGAGCAGTACTTC.

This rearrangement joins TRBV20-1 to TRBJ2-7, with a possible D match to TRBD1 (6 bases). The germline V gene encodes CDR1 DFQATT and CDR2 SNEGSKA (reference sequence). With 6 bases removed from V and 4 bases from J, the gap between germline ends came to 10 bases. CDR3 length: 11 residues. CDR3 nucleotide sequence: TGCAGTGCCCAACAGGGTTACGAGCAGTACTTC. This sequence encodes CSAQQGYEQYF.

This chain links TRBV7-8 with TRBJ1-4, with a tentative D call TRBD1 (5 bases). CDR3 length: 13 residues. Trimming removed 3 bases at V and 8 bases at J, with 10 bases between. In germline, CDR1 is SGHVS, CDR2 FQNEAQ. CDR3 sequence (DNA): TGTGCCAGCAGCTTCGGGACCCACGAAAAACTGTTTTTT. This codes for CASSFGTHEKLFF.

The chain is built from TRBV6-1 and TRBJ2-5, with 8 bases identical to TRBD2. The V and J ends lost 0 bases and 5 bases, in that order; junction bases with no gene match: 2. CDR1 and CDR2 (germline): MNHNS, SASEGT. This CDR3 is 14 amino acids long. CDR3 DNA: TGTGCCAGCAGTGAAGCTAGCGGGGCTGAGACCCAGTACTTC. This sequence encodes CASSEASGAETQYF.

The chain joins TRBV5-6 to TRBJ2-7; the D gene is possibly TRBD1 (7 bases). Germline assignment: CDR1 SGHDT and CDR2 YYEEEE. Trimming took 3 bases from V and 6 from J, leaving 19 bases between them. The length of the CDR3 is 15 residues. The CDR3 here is CASSSTHRQGGEQYF. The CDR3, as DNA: TGTGCCAGCAGCTCCACTCATAGACAGGGAGGCGAGCAGTACTTC.

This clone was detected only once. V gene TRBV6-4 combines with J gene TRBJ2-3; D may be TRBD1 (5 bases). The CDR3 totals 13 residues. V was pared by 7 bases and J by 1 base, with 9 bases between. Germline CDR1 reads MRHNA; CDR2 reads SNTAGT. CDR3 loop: CASKGQGTDTQYF. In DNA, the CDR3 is TGTGCCAGCAAAGGACAAGGCACAGATACGCAGTATTTT.

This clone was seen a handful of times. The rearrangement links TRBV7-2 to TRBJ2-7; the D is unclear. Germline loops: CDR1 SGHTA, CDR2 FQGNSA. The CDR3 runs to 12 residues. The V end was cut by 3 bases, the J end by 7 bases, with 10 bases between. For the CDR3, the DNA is TGTGCCAGCAGCTTGGATAGTAGGGAGCAGTACTTC. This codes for CASSLDSREQYF.

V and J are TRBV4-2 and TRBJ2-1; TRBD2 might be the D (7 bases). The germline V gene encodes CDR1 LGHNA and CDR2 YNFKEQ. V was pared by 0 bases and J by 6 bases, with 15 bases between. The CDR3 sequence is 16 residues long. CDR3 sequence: CASSQDGGGGANEQFF. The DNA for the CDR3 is TGTGCCAGCAGCCAAGACGGGGGAGGGGGGGCCAATGAGCAGTTCTTC.

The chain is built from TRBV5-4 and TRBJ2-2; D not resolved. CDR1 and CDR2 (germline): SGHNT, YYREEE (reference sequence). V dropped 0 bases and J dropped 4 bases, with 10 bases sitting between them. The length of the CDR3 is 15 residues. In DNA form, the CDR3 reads TGTGCCAGCAGCTTGGAGACCGTAAGCACCGGGGAGCTGTTTTTT. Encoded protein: CASSLETVSTGELFF.

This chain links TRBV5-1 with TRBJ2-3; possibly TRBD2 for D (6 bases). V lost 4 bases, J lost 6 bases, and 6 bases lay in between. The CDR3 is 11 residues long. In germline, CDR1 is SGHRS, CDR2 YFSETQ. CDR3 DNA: TGCGCCAGCAGCGGGGGGGATACGCAGTATTTT. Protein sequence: CASSGGDTQYF. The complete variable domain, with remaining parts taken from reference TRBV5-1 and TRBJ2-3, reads KAGVTQTPRYLIKTRGQQVTLSCSPISGHRSVSWYQQTPGQGLQFLFEYFSETQRNKGNFPGRFSGRQFSNSRSEMNVSTLELGDSALYLCASSGGDTQYFGPGTRLTVL.

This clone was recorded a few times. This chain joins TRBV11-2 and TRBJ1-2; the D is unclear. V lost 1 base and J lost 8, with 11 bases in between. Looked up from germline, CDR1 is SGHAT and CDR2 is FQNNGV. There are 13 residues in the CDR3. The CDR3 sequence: CASSLGPKRGYTF. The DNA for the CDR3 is TGTGCCAGCAGCTTAGGCCCCAAGAGGGGCTACACCTTC.

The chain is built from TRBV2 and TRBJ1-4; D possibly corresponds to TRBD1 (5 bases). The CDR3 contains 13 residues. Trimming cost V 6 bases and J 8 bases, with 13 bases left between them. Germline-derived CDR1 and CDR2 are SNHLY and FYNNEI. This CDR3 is CASRVLQGEKLFF. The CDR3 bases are TGTGCCAGCAGAGTGCTGCAGGGCGAAAAACTGTTTTTT.

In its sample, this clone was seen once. CDR3 amino acids: CASSFNPGAGEQYF. CDR3 sequence (DNA): TGTGCCAGCAGCTTTAATCCGGGGGCTGGCGAGCAGTACTTC. The chain has TRBV5-5 and TRBJ2-7; D may correspond to TRBD1 or TRBD2 (6 bases each). Germline V gene lookup returns CDR1 SGHKS and CDR2 YYEKEE (reference sequence). V was cut by 2 bases and J by 6 bases, with 15 bases left in between. The CDR3 has 14 residues.

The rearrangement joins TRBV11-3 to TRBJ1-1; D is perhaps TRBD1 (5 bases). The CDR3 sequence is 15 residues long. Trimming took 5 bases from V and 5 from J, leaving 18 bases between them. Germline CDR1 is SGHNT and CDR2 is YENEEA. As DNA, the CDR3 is TGTGCCAGCAGCCTCACCCGGGGGAGAGGGACTGAAGCTTTCTTT. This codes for CASSLTRGRGTEAFF.

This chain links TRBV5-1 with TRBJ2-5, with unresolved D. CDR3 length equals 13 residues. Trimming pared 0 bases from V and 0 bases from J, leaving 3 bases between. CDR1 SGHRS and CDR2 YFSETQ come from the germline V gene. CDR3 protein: CASSLDHQETQYF. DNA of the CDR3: TGCGCCAGCAGCTTGGATCACCAAGAGACCCAGTACTTC.

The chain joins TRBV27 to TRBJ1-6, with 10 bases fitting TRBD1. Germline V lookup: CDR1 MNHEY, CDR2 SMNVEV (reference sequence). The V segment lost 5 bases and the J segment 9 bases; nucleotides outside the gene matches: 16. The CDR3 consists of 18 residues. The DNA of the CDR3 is TGTGCCAGCAGTCCCGTAAATCCGAACCGGGACAGGGGTTCACCCCTCCACTTT. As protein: CASSPVNPNRDRGSPLHF.

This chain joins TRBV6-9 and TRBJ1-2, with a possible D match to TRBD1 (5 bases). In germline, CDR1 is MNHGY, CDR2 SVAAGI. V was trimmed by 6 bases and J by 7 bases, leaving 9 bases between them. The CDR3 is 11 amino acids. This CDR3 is CASSQGCGYTF. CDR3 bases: TGTGCCAGCAGCCAGGGCTGTGGCTACACCTTC.

The CDR3 DNA reads as TGTGCCAGCATGCTCTTAAAGGGGCCGGGAGATACGCAGTATTTT. It codes for CASMLLKGPGDTQYF. The J gene is TRBJ2-3, the V gene TRBV5-8; maybe TRBD1 (5 bases). V shed 6 bases and J shed 5 bases, with 19 bases lying between them. The CDR3 spans 15 residues. Per the germline V gene, CDR1 is SGHTS and CDR2 is YDEGEE.

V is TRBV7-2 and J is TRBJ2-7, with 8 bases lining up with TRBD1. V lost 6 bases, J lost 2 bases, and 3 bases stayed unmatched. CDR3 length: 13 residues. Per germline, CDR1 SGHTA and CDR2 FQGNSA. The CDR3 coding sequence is TGTGCCAGCAGGGACAGGGTTCCCTACGAGCAGTACTTC. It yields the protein CASRDRVPYEQYF. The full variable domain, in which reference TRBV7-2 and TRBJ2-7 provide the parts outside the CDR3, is GAGVSQSPSNKVTEKGKDVELRCDPISGHTALYWYRQSLGQGLEFLIYFQGNSAPDKSGLPSDRFSAERTGGSVSTLTIQRTQQEDSAVYLCASRDRVPYEQYFGPGTRLTVT.

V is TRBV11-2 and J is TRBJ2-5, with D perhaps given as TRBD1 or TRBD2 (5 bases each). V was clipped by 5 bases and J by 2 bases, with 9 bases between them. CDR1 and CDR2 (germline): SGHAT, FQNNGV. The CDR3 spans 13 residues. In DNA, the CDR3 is TGTGCCAGCAGCCCGGGACGGCAAGAGACCCAGTACTTC. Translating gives CASSPGRQETQYF.